The rows below give T cell receptor beta chains drawn from one sample of a study of CD8 T cells in ankylosing spondylitis. TCRdb itself ran the 5' RACE reads through MiXCR, one entry per CDR3 protein. The sample lists about 89,000 distinct CDR3 sequences, 27% occurring once. The sequencing sample was made of blood, either unsorted or a sorted T cell fraction (not recorded which). The receptors were gathered from a male donor with ankylosing spondylitis or in good health (not recorded which). Each CDR3 is given with its conserved first and last residue. The D gene is left open where the match is weak. Clone sizes are given selectively: once, few, many, or a class where the clone is expanded.

D gene | clone size | J gene | V gene | CDR3 DNA | CDR3 protein
NA | NA | TRBJ2-7 | TRBV15 | TGTGCCACCAGCAGAGATAGAGTTCTCTACGAGCAGTACTTC | CATSRDRVLYEQYF
TRBD1 | many | TRBJ1-4 | TRBV20-1 | TGCAGTGCTACCGAACCTAGGACAGGGAATGAAAAACTGTTTTTT | CSATEPRTGNEKLFF
TRBD2 | NA | TRBJ2-7 | TRBV20-1 | TGCAGTGCTAGAGATAGGGCTAGCGGGAAGTACGAGCAGTACTTC | CSARDRASGKYEQYF
TRBD2 | NA | TRBJ2-3 | TRBV6-4 | TGTGCCAGCAGTGACGGGACTAGTACCGATACGCAGTATTTT | CASSDGTSTDTQYF
NA | NA | TRBJ1-4 | TRBV20-1 | TGCAGTGCCACCCCAGATGCAGGGCGTGTTGAAAAACTGTTTTTT | CSATPDAGRVEKLFF
TRBD2 | NA | TRBJ2-3 | TRBV5-4 | TGTGCCAGCAGCTTTTGGGGGACTAGCGGGAGGATGAGCACAGATACGCAGTATTTT | CASSFWGTSGRMSTDTQYF
NA | few | TRBJ1-5 | TRBV6-2/TRBV6-3 | TGTGCCAGCAGTTACTTCAAGTATCAGCCCCAGCATTTT | CASSYFKYQPQHF
NA | NA | TRBJ2-3 | TRBV20-1 | TGCAGTGCTATTAATTTTGCGGAGAACACAGATACGCAGTATTTT | CSAINFAENTDTQYF
NA | NA | TRBJ2-1 | TRBV7-9 | TGTGCCAGCAGCCTAGGACTCAATGAGCAGTTCTTC | CASSLGLNEQFF
NA | NA | TRBJ1-3 | TRBV7-9 | TGTGCCAGCAGCTTCGGGTTCTCTGGAAACACCATATATTTT | CASSFGFSGNTIYF
NA | NA | TRBJ1-1 | TRBV5-1 | TGCGCCAGCAGCTTGGGCATGGCGAACACTGAAGCTTTCTTT | CASSLGMANTEAFF
TRBD1 | few | TRBJ1-1 | TRBV29-1 | TGCAGCATTGGGGACAGGGAGAACACTGAAGCTTTCTTT | CSIGDRENTEAFF
NA | NA | TRBJ1-4 | TRBV7-2 | TGTGCCAGCAGCCCCTTTGGCGGCGAAAAACTGTTTTTT | CASSPFGGEKLFF
NA | NA | TRBJ2-7 | TRBV5-1 | TGCGCCAGCAGCTTTGCCGCGAACCGGGACATACTCTACGAGCAGTACTTC | CASSFAANRDILYEQYF
NA | many | TRBJ1-2 | TRBV20-1 | TGCAGTGGGGGAGAGTGGCAGGGTCGGAACTATGGCTACACCTTC | CSGGEWQGRNYGYTF
NA | NA | TRBJ2-1 | TRBV3-1 | TGTGCCAGCAGCCAAGTATTGGGGAGTCTAGCGCACTACAATGAGCAGTTCTTC | CASSQVLGSLAHYNEQFF
TRBD1 | few | TRBJ2-7 | TRBV20-1 | TGCAGTGCACAGACAGGGGCCAGCTACGAGCAGTACTTC | CSAQTGASYEQYF
NA | NA | TRBJ2-5 | TRBV5-6 | TGTGCCAGCAGCTTGTTCCCCACTACGGGCGAAGAGACCCAGTACTTC | CASSLFPTTGEETQYF
NA | few | TRBJ2-5 | TRBV29-1 | TGCAGCGTTCGGGTCTCACAAGAGACCCAGTACTTC | CSVRVSQETQYF
TRBD2 | NA | TRBJ2-7 | TRBV5-1 | TGCGCCAGCAGGAAAGCGGGGAGCTCCTACGAGCAGTACTTC | CASRKAGSSYEQYF
NA | few | TRBJ2-7 | TRBV6-1 | TGTGCCAGCAGTGAAGCTCCCAGCTCCTACGAGCAGTACTTC | CASSEAPSSYEQYF
NA | many | TRBJ1-5 | TRBV20-1 | TGCAGTGCTAGAGATCGGGCGCCCGACAGACCTTATAGCAATCAGCCCCAGCATTTT | CSARDRAPDRPYSNQPQHF
NA | few | TRBJ2-2 | TRBV5-1 | TGCGCCAGCAGCTCGGGACCGATTTTAATCTCGTCGGACACCGGGGAGCTGTTTTTT | CASSSGPILISSDTGELFF
NA | few | TRBJ2-1 | TRBV7-3 | TGTGCCAGCAGCTCGGTTGCCACCTCCTACAATGAGCAGTTCTTC | CASSSVATSYNEQFF
NA | few | TRBJ1-6 | TRBV5-1 | TGCGCCAGCAGCCCGGACGGAGTGGGGTCCCTCCACTTT | CASSPDGVGSLHF
TRBD2 | NA | TRBJ2-7 | TRBV10-3 | TGTGCCATCAGTGGGACTAGCGGGAGGGCCAGGAGCTCCTACGAGCAGTACTTC | CAISGTSGRARSSYEQYF
NA | NA | TRBJ2-1 | TRBV20-1 | TGCAGTGCTAGAGAAGGAGCAGCTAATTCCTACAATGAGCAGTTCTTC | CSAREGAANSYNEQFF
TRBD1 | few | TRBJ1-1 | TRBV18 | TGTGCCAGCTCACTCAACGACAGGGGGCAAGAGGCTTTCTTT | CASSLNDRGQEAFF
NA | NA | TRBJ1-4 | TRBV9 | TGTGCCAGCAGGGGAGGGGATGAAAAACTGTTTTTT | CASRGGDEKLFF
NA | NA | TRBJ1-2 | TRBV28 | TGTGCCAGCAGTTCAGGAGCGAGCTATGGCTACACCTTC | CASSSGASYGYTF
NA | NA | TRBJ1-2 | TRBV25-1 | TGTGCCAGCAGTTCGCCGGGGCCCTCCTATGGCTACACCTTC | CASSSPGPSYGYTF
TRBD1 | NA | TRBJ2-3 | TRBV28 | TGTGCCAGCAGCCCACAGGGGGGCCCTAGCACAGATACGCAGTATTTT | CASSPQGGPSTDTQYF
NA | many | TRBJ2-3 | TRBV5-6 | TGTGCCAGCAGCTGGGGCGGTGTCTCAGATACGCAGTATTTT | CASSWGGVSDTQYF
NA | many | TRBJ2-7 | TRBV20-1 | TGCAGTGCTAGCGCGCAGGGGTCCGAGCAGTACTTC | CSASAQGSEQYF
NA | NA | TRBJ1-4 | TRBV18 | TGTGCCAGCTCACGCATGGAGGGTTCAGGTGAAAAACTGTTTTTT | CASSRMEGSGEKLFF
NA | many | TRBJ2-3 | TRBV24-1 | TGTGCCACCAGTGATTTGAACGCAGATACGCAGTATTTT | CATSDLNADTQYF
TRBD2 | once | TRBJ2-2 | TRBV5-6 | TGTGCCAGCAGCTTGGAGCGGGGGCGCACCGGGGAGCTGTTTTTT | CASSLERGRTGELFF